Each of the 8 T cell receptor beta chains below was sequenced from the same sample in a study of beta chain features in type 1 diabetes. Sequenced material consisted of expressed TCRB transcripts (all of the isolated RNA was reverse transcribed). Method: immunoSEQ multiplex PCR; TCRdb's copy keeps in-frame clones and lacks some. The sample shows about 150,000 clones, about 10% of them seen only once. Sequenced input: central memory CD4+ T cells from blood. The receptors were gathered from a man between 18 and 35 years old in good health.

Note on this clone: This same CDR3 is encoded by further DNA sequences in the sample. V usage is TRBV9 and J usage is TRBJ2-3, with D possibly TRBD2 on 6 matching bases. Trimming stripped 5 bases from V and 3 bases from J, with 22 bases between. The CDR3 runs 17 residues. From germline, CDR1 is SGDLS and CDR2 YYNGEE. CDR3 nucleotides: TGTGCCAGCAGTGGAGAGGTAAAGGCGGGGAGGACAGATACGCAGTATTTT. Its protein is CASSGEVKAGRTDTQYF.

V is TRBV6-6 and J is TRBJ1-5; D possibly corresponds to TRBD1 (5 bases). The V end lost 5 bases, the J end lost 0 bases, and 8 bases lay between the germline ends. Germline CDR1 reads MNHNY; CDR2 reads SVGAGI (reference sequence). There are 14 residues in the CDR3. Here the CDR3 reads CASSQTVSNQPQHF. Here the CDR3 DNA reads TGTGCCAGCAGTCAGACAGTTAGCAATCAGCCCCAGCATTTT.

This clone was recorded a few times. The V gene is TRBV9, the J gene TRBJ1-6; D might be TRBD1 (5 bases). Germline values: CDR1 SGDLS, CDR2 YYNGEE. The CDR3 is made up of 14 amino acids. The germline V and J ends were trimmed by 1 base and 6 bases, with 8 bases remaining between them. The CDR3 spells CASSVKQVNSPLHF. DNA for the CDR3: TGTGCCAGCAGCGTAAAACAGGTTAATTCACCCCTCCACTTT.

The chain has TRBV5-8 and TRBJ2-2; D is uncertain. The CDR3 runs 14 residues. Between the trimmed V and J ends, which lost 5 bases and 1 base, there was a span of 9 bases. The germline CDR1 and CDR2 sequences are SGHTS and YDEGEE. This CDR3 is CASSLTRNTGELFF. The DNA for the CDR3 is TGTGCCAGCAGTCTGACAAGGAACACCGGGGAGCTGTTTTTT.

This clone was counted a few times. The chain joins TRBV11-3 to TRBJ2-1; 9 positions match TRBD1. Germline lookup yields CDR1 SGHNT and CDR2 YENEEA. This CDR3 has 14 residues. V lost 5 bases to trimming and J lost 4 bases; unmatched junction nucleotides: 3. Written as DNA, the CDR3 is TGTGCCAGCAGCGTGGACAGGGGTTACAATGAGCAGTTCTTC. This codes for CASSVDRGYNEQFF.

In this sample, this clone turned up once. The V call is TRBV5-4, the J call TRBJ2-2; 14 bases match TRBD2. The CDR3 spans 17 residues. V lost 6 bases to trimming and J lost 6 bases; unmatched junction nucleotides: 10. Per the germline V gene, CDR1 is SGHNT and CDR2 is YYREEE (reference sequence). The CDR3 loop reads CASIGLAGGPGSGELFF. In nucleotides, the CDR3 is TGTGCCAGCATCGGACTAGCGGGGGGCCCGGGGTCCGGGGAGCTGTTTTTT.

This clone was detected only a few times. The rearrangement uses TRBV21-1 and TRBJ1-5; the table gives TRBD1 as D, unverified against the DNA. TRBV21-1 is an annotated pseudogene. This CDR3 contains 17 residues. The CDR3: CASSKERDRASNQPQHF. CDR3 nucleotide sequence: TGTGCCAGCAGCAAAGAGCGGGACAGGGCGAGCAATCAGCCCCAGCATTTT.

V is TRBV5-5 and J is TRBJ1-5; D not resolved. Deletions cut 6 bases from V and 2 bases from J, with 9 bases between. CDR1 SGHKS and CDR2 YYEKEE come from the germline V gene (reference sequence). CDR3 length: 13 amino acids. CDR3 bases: TGTGCCAGCAACCTAGATGGCAATCAGCCCCAGCATTTT. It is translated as CASNLDGNQPQHF.